This T cell receptor (beta chain) was observed in a study of molecular identifiers for immune sequencing clone quantification. TCRdb recomputed calls from the PCR reads with MiXCR, one row per CDR3 protein. The sample carries approximately 41,000 distinct CDR3 sequences, around 21% recorded once. The trim removed 1 base at V and 3 bases at J, leaving 3 bases unmatched. The germline V gene encodes CDR1 SGHTA and CDR2 FQGNSA. The CDR3 is 16 amino acids. This clonotype was recorded many times. The sequencing input was naive CD8+ T cells from blood, with Jurkat cell RNA spiked in. Stated subset: FACS-sorted CD8+CD4-CCR7+CD45RA+ naive T cells. V gene TRBV7-2 combines with J gene TRBJ2-7; 13 bases are shared with TRBD2. This receptor was identified in a human donor in good health. Some libraries in this study had Jurkat cell RNA spiked in. The CDR3 DNA reads as TGTGCCAGCAGCTTAGAGGGACTAGCGGGAAGCTACGAGCAGTACTTC. Encoded protein: CASSLEGLAGSYEQYF. Full variable domain (missing parts from reference TRBV7-2 and TRBJ2-7): GAGVSQSPSNKVTEKGKDVELRCDPISGHTALYWYRQSLGQGLEFLIYFQGNSAPDKSGLPSDRFSAERTGGSVSTLTIQRTQQEDSAVYLCASSLEGLAGSYEQYFGPGTRLTVT.